These T cell receptor beta chains were read from a single sample in a study of cytomegalovirus exposure and HLA in healthy donors. Sequencing was performed with immunoSEQ multiplex PCR; in TCRdb, only in-frame clones are kept and a portion is missing. The data contain fewer than 180,000 clones, under 75% of them singletons. Sequenced input: PBMCs. The source is a woman aged 55 to 70 in good health and CMV-seropositive. Each CDR3 is given with its conserved first and last residue. Fields, in order: V gene, J gene, D gene, CDR3 length, clone size, CDR3 DNA, CDR3 protein. A D gene is named only where the DNA matches it firmly. Expanded clones get a size class; other rows say once, few or many, or leave the size out.

TRBV10-3	TRBJ2-1	TRBD1	13	-	TGTGCCATCAGGGACAGGGCTCTGGATGAGCAGTTCTTC	CAIRDRALDEQFF
TRBV7-8	TRBJ1-1	-	13	-	TGTGCCAGCAGCTTACAGGGGAACACTGAAGCTTTCTTT	CASSLQGNTEAFF
TRBV6-6	TRBJ1-5	TRBD1	14	-	TGTGCCAGCAGCCTCGGGACAGGGGAACAGCCCCAGCATTTT	CASSLGTGEQPQHF
TRBV29-1	TRBJ2-3	-	15	few	TGCAGCTACCCCGAGGTAGCGGAGTTCACAGATACGCAGTATTTT	CSYPEVAEFTDTQYF
TRBV2	TRBJ2-1	TRBD2	13	-	TGTGCCAGCAGCCGGACTAGCGGCAATGAGCAGTTCTTC	CASSRTSGNEQFF
TRBV7-8	TRBJ2-1	TRBD2	15	-	TGTGCCAGCAGCTTGCTAGCGGGAGCCTACAATGAGCAGTTCTTC	CASSLLAGAYNEQFF
TRBV29-1	TRBJ2-2	TRBD2	13	-	TGCAGCGGACTAGCGGGAGACACCGGGGAGCTGTTTTTT	CSGLAGDTGELFF
TRBV4-1	TRBJ2-2	-	13	-	TGCGCCAGCAGCCAAGGACCGGGCGGGGAGCTGTTTTTT	CASSQGPGGELFF
TRBV19	TRBJ2-1	TRBD2	15	-	TGTGCCAGTAGTATAGTAGCGGGAGTTGGCAATGAGCAGTTCTTC	CASSIVAGVGNEQFF
TRBV30	TRBJ2-7	-	12	-	TGTGCCTGGAGTGTACACTCCTACGAGCAGTACTTC	CAWSVHSYEQYF
TRBV10-3	TRBJ2-1	TRBD2	15	-	TGTGCCATCAGAGACCCGGGACTAGCGGACAATGAGCAGTTCTTC	CAIRDPGLADNEQFF
TRBV10-1	TRBJ2-5	-	15	-	TGCGCCAGCAGTGAGTCCGGGACTGGGAAAGAGACCCAGTACTTC	CASSESGTGKETQYF
TRBV5-6	TRBJ2-7	TRBD1	16	-	TGTGCCAGCAGCTTGGACCGACAGGGGCCGCCGGTCGAGCAGTACTTC	CASSLDRQGPPVEQYF
TRBV5-4	TRBJ1-1	-	13	few	TGTGCCAGCAGTTATCGGGGTAGAACTGAAGCTTTCTTT	CASSYRGRTEAFF
TRBV27	TRBJ2-3	TRBD2	15	-	TGTGCCAGCAGGGGAGGGCCGTACGATACAGATACGCAGTATTTT	CASRGGPYDTDTQYF
TRBV28	TRBJ2-5	TRBD1	15	-	TGTGCCAGCAGCCAAGCAGGGGGCCTACCGGAGACCCAGTACTTC	CASSQAGGLPETQYF
TRBV7-9	TRBJ2-7	TRBD2	16	once	TGTGCCAGCAGCCTAGCTAGCGGGGCCTGGTCCTACGAGCAGTACTTC	CASSLASGAWSYEQYF
TRBV28	TRBJ1-4	-	14	-	TGTGCCAGCAGTCGGACCGGCGGGTATGAAAAACTGTTTTTT	CASSRTGGYEKLFF
TRBV28	TRBJ2-7	TRBD1	15	-	TGTGCCAGCAGTTTTCCAGGGGGCGCCTCCTACGAGCAGTACTTC	CASSFPGGASYEQYF
TRBV7-3	TRBJ2-5	-	15	once	TGTGCCAGCAGCTTGGTTGGCGTCAGAGGGGAGACCCAGTACTTC	CASSLVGVRGETQYF
TRBV18	TRBJ1-4	TRBD1	14	-	TGTGCCAGCTCACCGGGACAGGGGCTTGGAAAACTGTTTTTT	CASSPGQGLGKLFF
TRBV2	TRBJ1-1	TRBD1	15	few	TGTGCCAGCAGAGACCTCCGACAGGGCGTCACTGAAGCTTTCTTT	CASRDLRQGVTEAFF
TRBV7-8	TRBJ2-1	-	15	-	TGTGCCAGCAGCCCGACTCCCGCCTCCTACAATGAGCAGTTCTTC	CASSPTPASYNEQFF
TRBV9	TRBJ1-1	-	14	few	TGTGCCAGCAGCGTAGGAGGATCTAACACTGAAGCTTTCTTT	CASSVGGSNTEAFF
TRBV5-1	TRBJ2-5	-	16	-	TGCGCCAGCAGCTCTGGGGACACCGTTTTTTCGGAGACCCAGTACTTC	CASSSGDTVFSETQYF
TRBV2	TRBJ2-2	TRBD1	15	few	TGTGCCAGCAGTTCCGGGACAGGTTACACCGGGGAGCTGTTTTTT	CASSSGTGYTGELFF
TRBV15	TRBJ2-3	-	13	few	TGTGCCACCAGCATGGGACTCGAAGATACGCAGTATTTT	CATSMGLEDTQYF